Listed here is a single TCR beta chain. What it binds is unknown. One end of the junction does not line up with germline, which may come from a read error. This entry comes from a study of blood T cells in healthy people across ages. Study-level points and caveats: It was the long-lived donors that had more naive CD4+ cells and higher diversity than aged donors.

A second PCR of 7 to 11 cycles used a sample-barcoded 5' primer and a J-beta primer mix. All cDNA molecules were each tagged by a template-switch adaptor with 12 random nucleotides. TCRdb re-analysed the 5' RACE reads in MiXCR, keeping a single row per CDR3 protein. The data show 1.4 million to 1.5 million distinct CDR3 sequences, approximately 40% seen once. Source material: blood. The clonotype was recovered from a woman aged 18-30 years in good health.

The DNA for the CDR3 is TGTGCCAGCAGCCGCTCTGCTGGGATAATTTCCGGGAAGCTGTTTTTT. This codes for CASSRSAGIISGKLFF. This chain uses TRBV12-3 or TRBV12-4 with TRBJ1-1, with D tentatively TRBD2 (5 bases). Judging by the DNA end, TRBJ2-2 fits better; the J call may be wrong. This CDR3 is built from 16 residues.